A single sample is the source of the 18 T cell receptor beta chains below, sequenced in a study of T cell repertoires in cytomegalovirus infection. One entry per CDR3 protein, called by TCRdb with MiXCR from the reads. The sample has hundreds of thousands of distinct CDR3 sequences, approximately 10% seen once. Input material: PBMCs. Receptors originate from a human donor in good health (CMV status not recorded). Some clones in this sample may be carry-over from other donors' samples.

This clonotype showed up just a few times. This chain links TRBV12-5 with TRBJ2-7; the D is unclear. The CDR3 sequence is 11 residues long. V was cut by 6 bases and J by 2 bases, with 5 bases left in between. Germline V gene lookup returns CDR1 LGHNT and CDR2 FRNRAP. CDR3 coding DNA: TGTGCTAGTGGCCTAGCCTACGAGCAGTACTTC. Translation gives CASGLAYEQYF.

This clonotype was recorded many times. One end of the junction is discordant with germline, which a read error may explain. The genes are TRBV7-3 and TRBJ1-2, with 7 bases fitting TRBD1. This CDR3 is built from 10 residues. The germline V gene has CDR1 SGHTA and CDR2 FQGTGA. The CDR3 loop is CASSFLQGFF. The CDR3 DNA is TGTGCCAGCAGCTTTTTACAGGGGTTCTTC. Based on the CDR3 plus reference TRBV7-3 and TRBJ1-2, the full variable domain is GAGVSQTPSNKVTEKGKYVELRCDPISGHTALYWYRQSLGQGPEFLIYFQGTGAADDSGLPNDRFFAVRPEGSVSTLKIQRTERGDSAVYLCASSFLQGFFGSGTRLTVV.

V gene TRBV20-1 combines with J gene TRBJ2-2; D remains unclear. Trimming shortened V by 0 bases and J by 1 base, and 12 bases separated the two germline ends. This CDR3 comprises 16 residues. CDR1 and CDR2 (germline): DFQATT, SNEGSKA (reference sequence). CDR3 in DNA: TGCAGTGCTAGAGATCAGATGTCGATGAACACCGGGGAGCTGTTTTTT. Amino acids: CSARDQMSMNTGELFF.

This clonotype was observed many times. The rearrangement links TRBV28 to TRBJ1-2, with no clear D. Between the trimmed V and J ends, which lost 1 base and 6 bases, there was a span of 12 bases. The CDR3 spans 14 residues. Germline V gene lookup returns CDR1 MDHEN and CDR2 SYDVKM. CDR3 nucleotides: TGTGCCAGCAGTTTATTCGGGGATAGCGATGGCTACACCTTC. Translating gives CASSLFGDSDGYTF.

This clonotype has at least ten counts. This sequence joins TRBV10-3 and TRBJ1-2; 7 bases line up with TRBD1. The germline V gene encodes CDR1 ENHRY and CDR2 SYGVKD. The trim removed 0 bases at V and 8 bases at J, leaving 18 bases unmatched. This CDR3 has 18 residues. The DNA of the CDR3 is TGTGCCATCAGTGAGTCGGTGGACAGGCATTCGAAAGATGAAGGCTACACCTTC. Protein: CAISESVDRHSKDEGYTF.

The count of this clonotype is one. The rearrangement links TRBV11-1 to TRBJ2-1; TRBD2 matches at 7 bases. Germline CDR1 and CDR2: SGHAT and FQDESV (reference sequence). The CDR3 has 14 amino acids. J was trimmed by 11 bases and V by 7 bases; bases with no gene match: 14. The CDR3 here is CASTLGGTRDKQFF. The CDR3 coding sequence is TGTGCCAGCACCCTCGGGGGGACCCGGGATAAGCAGTTCTTC.

The chain combines TRBV7-6 with TRBJ2-7; the match to TRBD2 covers 9 bases. Per the germline V gene, CDR1 is SGHVS and CDR2 is FNYEAQ. J was trimmed by 10 bases and V by 2 bases; bases with no gene match: 15. This CDR3 is 16 amino acids long. The CDR3 reads CASSLLASGTKRGQYF. The CDR3 bases are TGTGCCAGCAGCTTACTGGCTAGCGGGACTAAAAGGGGCCAGTACTTC.

This clonotype was seen ten or more times. The V and J genes are TRBV5-4 and TRBJ2-1; D is uncertain. The ends were cut back, 5 bases at V and 0 bases at J, with 12 bases in the middle. The germline gives CDR1 SGHNT, CDR2 YYREEE (reference sequence). The CDR3 runs to 15 residues. CDR3 DNA sequence: TGTGCCAGCAGGGCCCCTACAAGCTCCTACAATGAGCAGTTCTTC. Translation: CASRAPTSSYNEQFF.

V and J are TRBV13 and TRBJ1-2; D not certain. Between the trimmed V and J ends, which lost 7 bases and 6 bases, there was a span of 21 bases. CDR1 is PRHDT and CDR2 is FYEKMQ in the germline V gene (reference sequence). This CDR3 has 15 residues. This CDR3 is CASTRILRAGDGYTF. CDR3 nucleotide sequence: TGTGCCAGCACTCGGATCCTCCGGGCCGGGGATGGCTACACCTTC.

Ten or more counts support this clonotype. The J gene is TRBJ1-5, the V gene TRBV24-1; TRBD1 aligns across 8 bases. CDR1 KGHDR and CDR2 SFDVKD come from the germline V gene. CDR3 length equals 16 residues. Trimming took 3 bases from V and 3 from J; bases not matched to a gene: 6. Here the CDR3 reads CATSDHRTGNNQPQHF. CDR3 nucleotides: TGTGCCACCAGTGATCATCGGACAGGGAACAATCAGCCCCAGCATTTT.

This clonotype appeared a few times. The chain is built from TRBV2 and TRBJ1-5; the match to TRBD1 covers 9 bases. The CDR3 totals 16 residues. After removal of 5 bases from V and 6 bases from J, the junction contained 11 bases not matched to a gene. Germline values: CDR1 SNHLY, CDR2 FYNNEI. CDR3 in DNA: TGTGCCAGCAGTTACGGACGGACAGGGGACTTTCAGCCCCAGCATTTT. It encodes CASSYGRTGDFQPQHF.

This clonotype was recorded a few times. V is TRBV5-1 and J is TRBJ2-1, with 10 nucleotides matching TRBD1. From germline, CDR1 is SGHRS and CDR2 YFSETQ. The CDR3 is 13 amino acids. V lost 4 bases, J lost 10 bases, and 5 bases stayed unmatched. CDR3 sequence: CASSLGQGGEQFF. The CDR3 DNA reads as TGCGCCAGCAGCCTAGGACAGGGGGGGGAGCAGTTCTTC. The variable domain in full, completed from reference TRBV5-1 and TRBJ2-1, reads KAGVTQTPRYLIKTRGQQVTLSCSPISGHRSVSWYQQTPGQGLQFLFEYFSETQRNKGNFPGRFSGRQFSNSRSEMNVSTLELGDSALYLCASSLGQGGEQFFGPGTRLTVL.

There are a few counts of this clonotype. This chain uses TRBV11-3 with TRBJ2-3, with unresolved D. In germline, CDR1 is SGHNT, CDR2 YENEEA. CDR3 length equals 13 residues. V was trimmed by 4 bases and J by 1 base, leaving 6 bases between them. CDR3 loop: CASSSPRTDTQYF. In nucleotides, the CDR3 is TGTGCCAGCAGCTCGCCGCGCACAGATACGCAGTATTTT.

The chain is built from TRBV14 and TRBJ1-2; a possible D gene is TRBD1 (5 bases). From germline, CDR1 is SGHDN and CDR2 FVKESK. The CDR3 covers 13 residues. V was pared by 4 bases and J by 5 bases, with 11 bases between. The CDR3, as DNA: TGTGCCAGCAGCCGCGAGACAGTATATGGCTACACCTTC. It specifies CASSRETVYGYTF.

CDR3 sequence reads: CASSPSGGLGEQFF. In DNA form, the CDR3 reads TGTGCCAGCAGCCCTAGCGGGGGCCTAGGGGAGCAGTTCTTC. The rearrangement joins TRBV6-8 to TRBJ2-1; 10 positions agree with TRBD2. V was clipped by 6 bases and J by 10 bases; unmatched bases: 9. The germline gives CDR1 MNHGY, CDR2 SAAAGT. CDR3 length: 14 residues.

This clonotype was seen more than once but under ten times. The rearrangement uses TRBV12-5 and TRBJ1-2; D is unclear. Germline assignment: CDR1 LGHNT and CDR2 FRNRAP. Trimming left V 0 bases short and J 2 bases short, with 10 bases between. The CDR3 runs to 15 residues. The CDR3 DNA reads TGTGCTAGTGGTTTGGTAGGGAGCACGAACTATGGCTACACCTTC. Encoded protein: CASGLVGSTNYGYTF.

This clonotype was counted a few times. The chain employs TRBV3-1 and TRBJ2-7; D gene uncertain. This CDR3 has 14 amino acids. V was clipped by 3 bases and J by 4 bases, with 13 bases between them. Germline CDR1 and CDR2: LGHDT and YNNKEL (reference sequence). The CDR3 reads CASSQAVRRYEQYF. CDR3 bases: TGTGCCAGCAGCCAGGCAGTTCGTCGTTACGAGCAGTACTTC.

The chain links TRBV28 to TRBJ1-2, with D tentatively TRBD1 (6 bases). Germline V gives CDR1 MDHEN, CDR2 SYDVKM. V lost 2 bases and J 3 bases, leaving 16 bases between the germline ends. CDR3 length equals 16 residues. CDR3 region: CASSLNFQGLDYGYTF. The DNA for the CDR3 is TGTGCCAGCAGTTTAAACTTCCAGGGGTTAGACTATGGCTACACCTTC.